This T cell receptor beta chain was obtained from a study of shared clonotypes between healthy human individuals. Study-wide context: Each donor's CD8 memory used one plate, CD8 naive two, each CD4 subset three.

Clones were sequenced by immunoSEQ multiplex PCR, and TCRdb holds only the in-frame ones, with some missing. Here the sample spans around 940,000 clones, around 80% being singletons. V lost 4 bases to trimming and J lost 4 bases; unmatched junction nucleotides: 9. Germline V lookup: CDR1 GTSNPN, CDR2 SVGIG (reference sequence). The CDR3 is made up of 15 amino acids. The V and J genes are TRBV30 and TRBJ1-3; 8 nucleotides agree with TRBD1. The receptor's source is a man aged 18 to 29 in good health. The specimen was memory CD4+ T cells sorted from blood. Regarding subset: CD45RA-negative fraction. CDR3 nucleotide sequence: TGTGCCTGGACCAGACCCGGGACAGGCGGAAACACCATATATTTT. It specifies CAWTRPGTGGNTIYF.